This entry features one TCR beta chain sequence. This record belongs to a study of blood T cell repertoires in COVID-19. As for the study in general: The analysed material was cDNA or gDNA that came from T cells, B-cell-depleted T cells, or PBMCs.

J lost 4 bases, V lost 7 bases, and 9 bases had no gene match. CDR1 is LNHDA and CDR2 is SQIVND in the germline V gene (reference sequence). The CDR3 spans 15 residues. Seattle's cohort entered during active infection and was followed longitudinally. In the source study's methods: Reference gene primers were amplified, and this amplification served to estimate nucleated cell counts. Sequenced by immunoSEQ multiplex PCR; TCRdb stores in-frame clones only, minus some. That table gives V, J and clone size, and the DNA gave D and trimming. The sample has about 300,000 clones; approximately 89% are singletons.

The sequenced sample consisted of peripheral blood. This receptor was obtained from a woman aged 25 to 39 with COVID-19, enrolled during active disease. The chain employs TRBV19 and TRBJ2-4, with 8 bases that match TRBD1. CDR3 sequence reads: CASMPTGTGKNIQYF. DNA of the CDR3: TGTGCCAGTATGCCGACCGGGACAGGAAAAAACATTCAGTACTTC.